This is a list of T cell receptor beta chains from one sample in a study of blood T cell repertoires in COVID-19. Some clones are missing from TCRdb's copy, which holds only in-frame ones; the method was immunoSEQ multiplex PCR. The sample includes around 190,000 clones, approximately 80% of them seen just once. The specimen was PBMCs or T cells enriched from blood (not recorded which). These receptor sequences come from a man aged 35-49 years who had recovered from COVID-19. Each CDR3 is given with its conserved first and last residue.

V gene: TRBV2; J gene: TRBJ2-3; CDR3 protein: CASSVSGGETDTQYF
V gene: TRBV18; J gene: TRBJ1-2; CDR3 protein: CASSPERRGGYTF
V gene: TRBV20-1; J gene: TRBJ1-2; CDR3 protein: CSARRGYGYTF
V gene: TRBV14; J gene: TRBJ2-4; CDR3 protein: CASRASGDSRDIQYF
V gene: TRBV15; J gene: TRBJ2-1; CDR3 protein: CATSRQEEDNEQFF
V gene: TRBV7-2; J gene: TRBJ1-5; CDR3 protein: CASSLETANQPQHF
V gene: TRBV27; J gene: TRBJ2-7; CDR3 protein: CASSAGQGSEQYF
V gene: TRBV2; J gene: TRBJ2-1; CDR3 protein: CASRLQGNEQFF
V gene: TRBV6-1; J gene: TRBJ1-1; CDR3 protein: CASSRTGNTEAFF
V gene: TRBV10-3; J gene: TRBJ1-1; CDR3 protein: CAISESGGGRGTEAFF
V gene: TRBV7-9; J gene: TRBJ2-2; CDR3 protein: CASSLQAGTSTGELFF
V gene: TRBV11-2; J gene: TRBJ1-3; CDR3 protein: CASSFGSGIGNTIYF
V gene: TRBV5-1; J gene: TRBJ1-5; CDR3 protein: CASSLASNQPQHF
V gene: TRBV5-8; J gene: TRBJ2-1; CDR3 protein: CASSLQALGNEQFF
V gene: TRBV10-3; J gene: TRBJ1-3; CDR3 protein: CAISMNRGISGNTIYF
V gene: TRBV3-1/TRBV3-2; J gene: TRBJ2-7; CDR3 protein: CASSQRSSYEQYF
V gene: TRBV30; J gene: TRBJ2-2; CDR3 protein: CATRGLAGTGELFF
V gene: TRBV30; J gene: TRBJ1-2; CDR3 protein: CAWSTVPLGYTF
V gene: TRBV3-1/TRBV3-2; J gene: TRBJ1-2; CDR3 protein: CASSPGQHYGYTF
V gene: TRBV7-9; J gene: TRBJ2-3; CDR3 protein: CASSLSTDTQYF
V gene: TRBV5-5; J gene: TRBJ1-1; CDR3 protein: CATNGQVTSNTEAFF
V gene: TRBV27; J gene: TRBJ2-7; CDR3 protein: CASSFRGQGTNEQYF